This T cell receptor beta chain is drawn from a study of blood T cell repertoires in COVID-19 (TCRdb year 2020). For the wider study: Collaborator samples came from the United States, Italy and Spain and covered acute and convalescent phases of COVID-19. A de-identified subject ID, COVID-19 status, age in years and sex were almost always included in the sample metadata. Where HLA class I and class II types were available, the types were taken from metadata supplied by the sample provider, not from assay-based typing. Subjects who had been exposed to COVID-19, were actively infected with it, or had recovered from it provided the deeply sampled blood TCRbeta repertoires that made up the dataset. The samples were drawn from two sources: the first 160 participants of the ongoing ImmuneRACE study, and 1,200 or so subjects contributed by 6 global collaborators. A freely available public database, intended as a resource for researchers studying the immune response to SARS-CoV-2, is where the repertoires were released. The material from the prospective study consisted of cDNA or gDNA derived from T cells, B-cell-depleted T cells, or PBMCs.

On the study overall, not on this receptor specifically: The quantity of clinical and demographic metadata differed by source and by participant and was supplied without curation.

This clone was seen once. Its antigen specificity is not known. Base-call qualities are not available, and no considerably larger clone is one nucleotide away. One collaborating source in Seattle enrolled patients while the patients were actively infected and followed the patients over time throughout the course of disease. Each collaborating institution followed its own protocols to collect whole blood in K2EDTA tubes. For TCRbeta analysis, collaborator samples were shipped as frozen whole blood, as isolated PBMCs, or as DNA extracted from either sample type. TCRbeta CDR3 regions were amplified from genomic DNA using the immunoSEQ Assay, a bias-controlled multiplex PCR. As for how the authors treated the data: Nucleated cell counts per sample were estimated from amplification of reference gene primers within the assay. Sequence reads were collapsed and filtered to measure the absolute abundance of every unique TCRbeta CDR3 rearrangement. For each sample, productive Simpson clonality was calculated as the square root of Simpson's diversity index over productive rearrangements. What TCRdb holds here is the immuneACCESS table cut down to in-frame rearrangements. Part of the clones is not present; checked against another copy, under half of the missing clones reflect an unresolved V gene, and the others are unexplained. Clone size and the V and J calls come from that table; the DNA yielded D and trimming. This sample comprises some 190,000 clones, about four fifths of them detected only once. Clones ranked in the top ten supply about 8.3% of the sample.

Sequenced input: peripheral blood. The receptor's source is a woman older than 75 with COVID-19, enrolled during active disease.

The base sequence is TGTGCCACCAGTGACCCCGCCGGGACTAGCGGGAACACCGGGGAGCTGTTTTTT. This gives the protein CATSDPAGTSGNTGELFF. The V and J segments used are TRBV24-1 and TRBJ2-2; the junction holds 11 bases that match TRBD2. From the germline V gene, CDR1 is KGHDR and CDR2 is SFDVKD. The CDR3 runs 18 residues from the cysteine to the phenylalanine. The sequence is cut down to CDR3 DNA, 54 bases in frame from base 1. From V the trimming removes 4 bases and from J it removes 1 base, while the gene matches leave 7 bases of the junction unaccounted for.